Listed here is a single T cell receptor (beta chain). No antigen is known for it. Base qualities were left out, and no much larger clone turns up one base away. The CDR3 has 13 amino acids, counting the end cysteine and phenylalanine. Only CDR3 DNA is held: 39 bases, read in frame from base 1. Trimming takes 6 bases from V and 6 bases from J, and the germline ends sit 11 bases apart. CDR1 and CDR2 were assigned from the germline V gene (reference sequence) as SEHNR and FQNEAQ. This record belongs to a study of T cell responses to AZD1222 COVID-19 vaccine (dated by TCRdb to 2020 to 2023). At the level of the whole study: AZD1222 recipients with second doses at about 4 weeks or about 12 weeks were pooled, because spike-specific TCR depth and breadth did not differ between schedules. TCR sequencing was performed for some 250 trial participants, of whom about 200 were given two doses of AZD1222 and around 25 were given two doses of MenACWY control vaccine. Trial participants were enrolled into age subgroups of 18-55, 56-69 and 70-plus years, which contained about 150, 27 and 61 TCR-sequenced participants, respectively. Overall study results and their limits: Nearly half of unique spike-specific TCRs reportedly recognized epitopes outside regions mutated in the B.1.351 and B.1.1.7 variants. Participants were mostly white British, with more females than males. The authors suggested clonal diversity may have been underestimated. CD4 TCRs associated with the vaccine covered the entire spike protein, and the dominant responses were in regions 160-218 and 743-854. Because no day 14 peak-response samples were available, the repertoires could be characterized only after the peak T cell response. After two AZD1222 doses, spike-specific TCR breadth and depth were significantly higher than at day 0 and than in MenACWY recipients. Conclusions about previously exposed vaccinees are limited, since just 6 or 7 AZD1222 recipients were seropositive for SARS-CoV-2 at baseline. The 56-69-year group was small, and its depth increase did not reach significance, likely because of low power.

Reading the label with the study, this specimen's time point is: baseline before first vaccination. Vaccinee samples were obtained from the UK trials COV001 and COV002, which included a single-blind randomized controlled phase 2/3 trial of AZD1222 (ChAdOx1 nCoV-19) in healthy adults. For TCRbeta chain sequencing, PBMC samples were collected from trial participants at day 0 and at day 28 after the second dose. The CDR3 regions of human TCRbeta chains were analyzed by immunosequencing. The authors processed their data as follows. TCRs in the repertoires were matched against a reference library of SARS-CoV-2-specific TCRs that had been generated with the MIRA antigen-specificity platform. Breadth was defined as the fraction of unique TCRs that were SARS-CoV-2-associated. Depth was defined as the fraction of total T cells that were SARS-CoV-2-associated. Using the MIRA data, each spike-specific TCR was assigned both to the spike region to which the TCR was reactive and to a CD4 or CD8 class. Log10-transformed breadth and depth values were compared by one-way ANOVA with Sidak's multiple comparisons tests. Held by TCRdb, this immuneACCESS table contains in-frame sequences only and omits some clones. Under half of the omission traces to an unresolved V gene where checked; the cause of the rest is unknown. V and J calls and clone size follow that table, whereas D and trimming were derived from the DNA. The sample table shows roughly 92,000 clones, and around 87% are seen once. 8.4% of the sample is held by the ten biggest clonotypes.

The origin of this receptor is an adult in good health. In this chain, TRBV7-9 is recombined with TRBJ2-2, with TRBD1 as a weak D call on 5 bases. Sequencing was performed on peripheral blood, taken on day 0 of AZD1222 vaccination. CDR3 region: CASSRTTAGELFF. DNA sequence: TGTGCCAGCAGTCGGACAACGGCCGGGGAGCTGTTTTTT.